The 11 T cell receptor beta chains below were found in one sample sequenced in a study of tumor-infiltrating lymphocytes in primary liver carcinoma. Alongside blood RNA obtained from unsorted whole blood, germline DNA was also extracted. The authors made TCR beta cDNA from approximately 500 ng total RNA with a constant-region primer. Sequencing libraries for TCR beta derived from three nested multiplex PCR rounds that used slightly modified ARM-PCR. A C-beta reverse primer and TRBV1-TRBV30 forward primers served in each of the first two PCR rounds, at roughly 10 cycles apiece. One entry per CDR3 protein results from TCRdb running MiXCR on the multiplex PCR reads. The sample yields around 170,000 distinct CDR3 sequences, about 60% seen once. Source material: peripheral blood. These receptors were taken from a man aged 35-49 years with primary liver carcinoma and hepatitis B virus infection.

For this clonotype: A much larger clone differs by one base, so this may be a read error. The chain uses TRBV11-2 and TRBJ2-5; tentatively, D is TRBD2 (5 bases). The CDR3 has 15 residues. V dropped 0 bases and J dropped 5 bases, with 13 bases sitting between them. Germline lookup yields CDR1 SGHAT and CDR2 FQNNGV. CDR3 in amino acids: CASSLDLSRGETQYF. The CDR3 region has the DNA TGTGCCAGCAGCTTAGATCTCAGTAGAGGGGAGACCCAGTACTTC.

This clonotype appeared many times. The chain employs TRBV11-2 and TRBJ2-7; perhaps TRBD2 as D (6 bases). The CDR3 is 14 amino acids. Trimming left V 1 base short and J 1 base short, with 8 bases between. Germline values: CDR1 SGHAT, CDR2 FQNNGV. DNA for the CDR3: TGTGCCAGCAGCTTAGGCGGACTATCCTACGAGCAGTACTTC. This sequence encodes CASSLGGLSYEQYF.

The V gene is TRBV12-3 or TRBV12-4, the J gene TRBJ2-4; D is tentatively TRBD1 or TRBD2 (6 bases each). The ends were cut back, 2 bases at V and 8 bases at J, with 16 bases in the middle. The CDR3 is made up of 15 amino acids. The CDR3 nucleotides are TGTGCCAGCAGTTTAACGGGGGCCCGAGAGGACATTCAGTACTTC. It translates to CASSLTGAREDIQYF.

CDR3 sequence: CAWSVSVNEKLFF. The DNA of the CDR3 is TGTGCCTGGAGTGTATCCGTAAATGAAAAACTGTTTTTT. The rearrangement links TRBV30 to TRBJ1-4; D ambiguous. The CDR3 sequence is 13 residues long. The germline V and J ends were trimmed by 0 bases and 5 bases, with 7 bases remaining between them. Germline CDR1 GTSNPN, CDR2 SVGIG (reference sequence).

V and J are TRBV11-2 and TRBJ1-3, with TRBD1 matching 11 bases. V dropped 4 bases and J dropped 4; count of bases not matched to a gene: 12. Germline values: CDR1 SGHAT, CDR2 FQNNGV. CDR3 length: 18 amino acids. DNA for the CDR3: TGTGCCAGCAGCTCCCTACGCTGGGACAGGGGGATAGGAAACACCATATATTTT. Amino acid sequence: CASSSLRWDRGIGNTIYF.

Comments on this clonotype: Germline is not matched at one junction end, which may reflect a read error. The chain couples TRBV14 to TRBJ2-1; no reliable D call. This CDR3 is built from 17 residues. Germline V gives CDR1 SGHDN, CDR2 FVKESK. Here the CDR3 DNA reads TGTGCCAGCAGCCAAGATATTGTTCCGGGCCTCTACGATGAGCAGTTCTTC. Protein: CASSQDIVPGLYDEQFF.

This clonotype appeared a few times. The V and J genes are TRBV12-3 or TRBV12-4 and TRBJ1-1, with a weak D call TRBD1 (6 bases). V shed 2 bases and J shed 4 bases, with 14 bases lying between them. The CDR3 has 15 amino acids. The DNA of the CDR3 is TGTGCCAGCAGTTTATCCTCCCAGGGGTTCACTGAAGCTTTCTTT. Its translation is CASSLSSQGFTEAFF.

This chain connects TRBV12-3 or TRBV12-4 to TRBJ1-2, with 7 positions matching TRBD1. The CDR3 consists of 13 residues. The junction had 7 bases not matched to a gene; V was cut back by 4 bases and J by 8 bases. CDR3 sequence: CASSSRGVGGYTF. The DNA of the CDR3 is TGTGCCAGCAGTTCCAGGGGGGTCGGGGGCTACACCTTC.

This clonotype was observed a single time. This sequence may be a read error, since a much larger clone differs from it by one base. DNA for the CDR3: TGCAGCGTTGGAGGGTACGAGCAGTGCTTC. Its translation is CSVGGYEQCF. J is TRBJ2-7 and V is TRBV29-1, with a tentative D call TRBD2 (5 bases). This CDR3 contains 10 residues. Per germline, CDR1 SQVTM and CDR2 ANQGSEA.

The chain uses TRBV25-1 and TRBJ2-1, with a possible D match to TRBD2 (7 bases). The germline V and J ends were trimmed by 1 base and 0 bases, with 10 bases remaining between them. Germline CDR1 is MGHDK and CDR2 is SYGVNS. The CDR3 extends over 16 amino acids. This chain's CDR3 is CASSEWAGASYNEQFF. The CDR3 DNA reads as TGTGCCAGCAGTGAATGGGCGGGGGCCTCCTACAATGAGCAGTTCTTC.

As for this clonotype: A much larger clone differs by one base, so this may be a read error. This rearrangement joins TRBV11-3 to TRBJ2-2; TRBD2 aligns across 7 bases. The CDR3 contains 18 residues. Trimming cost V 3 bases and J 3 bases; bases outside gene matches: 13. Germline CDR1 and CDR2: SGHNT and YENEEA. CDR3 sequence: CASSFAHWGGSYTGELFF. The CDR3 nucleotides read TGTGCCAGCAGCTTCGCCCACTGGGGGGGGTCGTACACCGGGGAGCTGTTTTTT.